This TCR beta chain comes out of a study of blood T cell repertoires in COVID-19. Study summary: PBMCs, B-cell-depleted T cells, or T cells provided the cDNA or gDNA that made up the material.

This clone occurred once. Unmatched junction bases numbered 9, after V lost 5 bases and J lost 6 bases. Germline V gene sequence: CDR1 KGHSH, CDR2 LQKENI. This CDR3 spans 16 amino acids. Recovery among Cohort 3 donors was established by two negative PCRs, clearance, or symptom resolution. Authors' methods: From reference gene primer amplification, estimates of nucleated cell counts were derived. Clones were read by immunoSEQ multiplex PCR, and TCRdb kept only the in-frame ones, dropping some. From that table come the V and J calls and clone size; the DNA was used to work out D and trimming. Of about 260,000 clones detected, more than 80% appear once; the ten largest clones hold 2% to 3%.

Sequencing was carried out using PBMCs or T cells enriched from blood (not recorded which). This receptor was taken from a woman aged 18-30 years who had recovered from COVID-19. V usage is TRBV18 and J usage is TRBJ2-3; 12 bases match TRBD2. The CDR3: CASSSSGLAGEDTQYF. The CDR3, as DNA: TGTGCCAGCTCATCGTCGGGACTAGCGGGTGAGGATACGCAGTATTTT.